These T cell receptor beta chains were read from a single sample in a study of blood T cell repertoires in COVID-19. TCRdb keeps only in-frame clones here, not all; method: immunoSEQ multiplex PCR. Of about 400,000 clones listed, more than 85% were seen once; the top ten hold around 2.9%. The sequencing input was peripheral blood. The receptors stem from a human donor in a cohort sampled during active COVID-19. The CDR3 runs from the conserved cysteine through the conserved F or W. D genes are given only for firm matches. Part of the rows lack a size; the others show once, few, many or a class for expanded clones.

j_call | v_call | clone_size | d_call | cdr3_nt | cdr3_aa
TRBJ1-4 | TRBV28 | . | . | TGTGCCAGCAGCACACGGGGGGTGCATGAAAAACTGTTTTTT | CASSTRGVHEKLFF
TRBJ1-3 | TRBV29-1 | few | . | TGCAGCGTTTGGGACACGGGAAACACCATATATTTT | CSVWDTGNTIYF
TRBJ2-1 | TRBV18 | . | TRBD1 | TGTGCCAGCTCACCAAGGGGGACAGGGGTCCATGAGCAGTTCTTC | CASSPRGTGVHEQFF
TRBJ2-3 | TRBV6-1 | . | TRBD1 | TGTGCCAGCAGTGAAGTGGGGACAGGGGGCAAAGATACGCAGTATTTT | CASSEVGTGGKDTQYF
TRBJ2-7 | TRBV12-2 | once | . | TGTGCAAGTCGCTTATACCAGGGGTTCGCCTACGAGCAGTACTTC | CASRLYQGFAYEQYF
TRBJ2-7 | TRBV9 | . | TRBD1 | TGTGCCAGCAGCGTAGATGGGACAGGGGGTTACGAGCAGTACTTC | CASSVDGTGGYEQYF
TRBJ2-3 | TRBV11-2 | . | TRBD2 | TGTGCCAGCAGCCGGACTCGACTAGCGGGGATGACAGATACGCAGTATTTT | CASSRTRLAGMTDTQYF
TRBJ1-3 | TRBV29-1 | few | TRBD1 | TGCAGCGTTGGGACAGGGGGAGGTGGAAACACCATATATTTT | CSVGTGGGGNTIYF
TRBJ2-3 | TRBV21-1 | . | . | TGTGCCAGCAGTGGCGGGAGGTCGGGGGGTGACACAGATACGCAGTATTTT | CASSGGRSGGDTDTQYF
TRBJ2-7 | TRBV2 | few | . | TGTGCCAGCAACGAGGGGGGAGGGCGGTACGAGCAGTACTTC | CASNEGGGRYEQYF
TRBJ2-6 | TRBV28 | . | TRBD1 | TGTGCCAGCAGTACCCGGACAGGGGTCTTCTCTGGGGCCAACGTCCTGACTTTC | CASSTRTGVFSGANVLTF
TRBJ2-3 | TRBV5-1 | . | . | TGCGCCAGCAGCTTAACGACAGAGACCATAACAGATACGCAGTATTTT | CASSLTTETITDTQYF
TRBJ1-1 | TRBV7-8 | few | . | TGTGCCAGCAAACTAACGGGGGTGATTAGCACTGAAGCTTTCTTT | CASKLTGVISTEAFF
TRBJ2-7 | TRBV30 | . | TRBD2 | TGTGCCTGGAGTGAGACTAGCGGGATTGGAGGTTCCTACGAGCAGTACTTC | CAWSETSGIGGSYEQYF
TRBJ2-2 | TRBV2 | . | . | TGTGCCAGCAGTTTATACAGGGACACCGGGGAGCTGTTTTTT | CASSLYRDTGELFF
TRBJ1-5 | TRBV28 | . | TRBD1 | TGTGCCAGCAGTTTTGGGACAGGGCTCAATCAGCCCCAGCATTTT | CASSFGTGLNQPQHF
TRBJ1-5 | TRBV10-3 | . | TRBD1 | TGTGCCATCGGACCCCCTACGGACAGGGGGGGCAATCAGCCCCAGCATTTT | CAIGPPTDRGGNQPQHF
TRBJ2-5 | TRBV6-5 | . | . | TGTGCCAGCAGCTGGGGACAAGAAGAGACCCAGTACTTC | CASSWGQEETQYF
TRBJ2-3 | TRBV15 | . | . | TGTGCCACCAGCAGAGAACGGGGTGGAGATACAGATACGCAGTATTTT | CATSRERGGDTDTQYF
TRBJ1-1 | TRBV7-9 | . | . | TGTGCCAGCAGCTTACACCCACGGGGGACTGAAGCTTTCTTT | CASSLHPRGTEAFF